The 26 T cell receptor beta chains in this list originate from one sample, sequenced in a study of CD8 T cells in Susac syndrome. Random hexamers were used to reverse transcribe about 0.45 to 1 ug of RNA. TCRdb fed the immunoSEQ multiplex PCR reads into MiXCR, producing one record per CDR3 protein. The data show a few hundred thousand distinct CDR3 sequences, about 96% seen once. Sequenced input: CD4+ T cells from PBMCs. These receptors all come from a human donor with multiple sclerosis.

The CDR3 sequence is CASSQRLAGGRVSYEQYF. As DNA, the CDR3 is TGCGCCAGCAGCCAACGACTAGCGGGAGGGCGGGTTTCCTACGAGCAGTACTTC. The J gene is TRBJ2-7, the V gene TRBV4-1, with 14 positions matching TRBD2. Germline-derived CDR1 and CDR2 are MGHRA and YSYEKL. With V trimmed by 2 bases and J by 1 base, 7 bases remained unmatched. The CDR3 totals 18 residues.

This chain joins TRBV5-6 and TRBJ1-3; TRBD1 might be the D (5 bases). The CDR3 totals 14 residues. Trimming took off 4 bases at V and 2 bases at J, with 10 bases between the two ends. Germline-derived CDR1 and CDR2 are SGHDT and YYEEEE. The CDR3 loop is CASSPGPTGNTIYF. Here the CDR3 DNA reads TGTGCCAGCAGCCCGGGACCGACTGGAAACACCATATATTTT. The variable domain in full, completed from reference TRBV5-6 and TRBJ1-3, reads DAGVTQSPTHLIKTRGQQVTLRCSPKSGHDTVSWYQQALGQGPQFIFQYYEEEERQRGNFPDRFSGHQFPNYSSELNVNALLLGDSALYLCASSPGPTGNTIYFGEGSWLTVV.

The CDR3 sequence is CSARPGHLETQYF. CDR3 nucleotide sequence: TGCAGTGCTCGGCCGGGACACTTGGAGACCCAGTACTTC. The V call is TRBV20-1, the J call TRBJ2-5, with a possible D match to TRBD1 (6 bases). Germline V gene data show CDR1 as DFQATT and CDR2 as SNEGSKA (reference sequence). The length of the CDR3 is 13 residues. V was shortened by 5 bases and J by 5 bases, with 15 bases between the two germline ends.

A word on this clonotype: At one end the junction does not follow the germline gene, possibly because of a read error. The chain is built from TRBV7-9 and TRBJ2-7; the match to TRBD2 covers 13 bases. This CDR3 spans 14 amino acids. Per the germline V gene, CDR1 is SEHNR and CDR2 is FQNEAQ (reference sequence). CDR3 coding DNA: TGTGCCAGCGGAACTAAGGGAACTAGCGGGGGGGAGAAGTTC. Its protein is CASGTKGTSGGEKF.

V and J are TRBV2 and TRBJ2-2, with TRBD1 matching 7 bases. The V and J ends lost 8 bases and 1 base, in that order; junction bases with no gene match: 10. Germline V gives CDR1 SNHLY, CDR2 FYNNEI. This CDR3 is built from 16 residues. In DNA form, the CDR3 reads TGTGCCAGCGGACGGGACAGAGTAATGAACACCGGGGAGCTGTTTTTT. Its translation is CASGRDRVMNTGELFF.

The chain recombines TRBV20-1 with TRBJ2-5, with 9 bases identical to TRBD1. The length of the CDR3 is 16 residues. Germline loops: CDR1 DFQATT, CDR2 SNEGSKA (reference sequence). The ends lost 0 bases at V and 5 bases at J; junction bases unmatched: 10. CDR3 residues: CSARDSGTGRLETQYF. In DNA, the CDR3 is TGCAGTGCTAGAGATTCGGGGACAGGGCGCCTGGAGACCCAGTACTTC.

This rearrangement joins TRBV2 to TRBJ2-3; unclear D gene. The germline V gene has CDR1 SNHLY and CDR2 FYNNEI. This CDR3 comprises 14 residues. V was trimmed by 5 bases and J by 0 bases, leaving 9 bases between them. The CDR3 sequence: CASSRVGSTDTQYF. CDR3 sequence (DNA): TGTGCCAGCAGTAGGGTGGGGAGCACAGATACGCAGTATTTT.

This chain connects TRBV12-3 or TRBV12-4 to TRBJ1-1, with a weak D call TRBD1 (6 bases). The CDR3 spans 15 residues. V was pared by 4 bases and J by 4 bases, with 16 bases between. Here the CDR3 DNA reads TGTGCCAGCAGTTCCTACAGGGCCTGGGGCACTGAAGCTTTCTTT. The encoded protein is CASSSYRAWGTEAFF.

The chain joins TRBV2 to TRBJ2-7; no firm D call. V lost 4 bases and J lost 3, with 7 bases in between. The germline V gene encodes CDR1 SNHLY and CDR2 FYNNEI. This CDR3 has 12 amino acids. CDR3 region: CASSADGYEQYF. The DNA for the CDR3 is TGTGCCAGCAGTGCGGACGGCTACGAGCAGTACTTC.

The chain couples TRBV5-1 to TRBJ2-3; D tentatively reads TRBD1 or TRBD2 (5 bases each). The V gene's germline CDR1 is SGHRS and CDR2 YFSETQ. The CDR3 has 17 residues. V lost 4 bases and J lost 0, with 18 bases in between. The CDR3 DNA sequence: TGCGCCAGCAGCCCATGGGGTCGGGACCCTAGCACAGATACGCAGTATTTT. Protein sequence: CASSPWGRDPSTDTQYF.

This sequence joins TRBV5-1 and TRBJ1-1, with D perhaps TRBD1 (6 bases). V shed 0 bases and J shed 4 bases, with 10 bases lying between them. This CDR3 has 14 amino acids. CDR1 is SGHRS, CDR2 YFSETQ, per germline. The CDR3 nucleotides are TGCGCCAGCAGCTTGGGAGACAGGTTCACTGAAGCTTTCTTT. Its translation is CASSLGDRFTEAFF.

V gene TRBV6-6 combines with J gene TRBJ2-7; TRBD1 matches at 9 bases. Per the germline V gene, CDR1 is MNHNY and CDR2 is SVGAGI (reference sequence). The CDR3 runs to 15 residues. J gave up 3 bases and V 4 bases, and 7 bases lay outside the gene matches. The CDR3 loop is CASSSPGTGHYEQYF. In DNA form, the CDR3 reads TGTGCCAGCAGTTCACCCGGGACAGGGCACTACGAGCAGTACTTC.

The chain links TRBV5-4 to TRBJ2-3; D is undetermined. The CDR3 totals 11 residues. Trimming cost V 3 bases and J 10 bases, with 9 bases left between them. Germline CDR1 and CDR2: SGHNT and YYREEE (reference sequence). CDR3 loop: CASSSPVAQYF. For the CDR3, the DNA is TGTGCCAGCAGCTCCCCAGTCGCGCAGTATTTT.

The chain employs TRBV29-1 and TRBJ2-5, with no clear D. Deletions cut 6 bases from V and 1 base from J, with 12 bases between. Germline CDR1 SQVTM, CDR2 ANQGSEA. The CDR3 loop spans 13 amino acids. Written as DNA, the CDR3 is TGCAGCGTCCATAACCGGATCCAAGAGACCCAGTACTTC. Protein product: CSVHNRIQETQYF. Looking up the rest from reference TRBV29-1 and TRBJ2-5 gives the full variable domain: SAVISQKPSRDICQRGTSLTIQCQVDSQVTMMFWYRQQPGQSLTLIATANQGSEATYESGFVIDKFPISRPNLTFSTLTVSNMSPEDSSIYLCSVHNRIQETQYFGPGTRLLVL.

The chain links TRBV6-5 to TRBJ2-7; D is unclear. Deletions cut 1 base from V and 6 bases from J, with 4 bases between. The germline gives CDR1 MNHEY, CDR2 SVGAGI. CDR3 size: 11 residues. This chain's CDR3 is CASSYFTEQYF. CDR3 DNA: TGTGCCAGCAGTTACTTCACCGAGCAGTACTTC.

This clonotype occurred once. J is TRBJ2-7 and V is TRBV11-2, with TRBD1 identical over 12 bases. CDR1 is SGHAT and CDR2 is FQNNGV in the germline V gene. This CDR3 region has 15 residues. V lost 2 bases and J lost 5; bases outside the gene matches: 4. For the CDR3, the DNA is TGTGCCAGCAGCTTATGGGGACAGGGGGCCGACGAGCAGTACTTC. Protein sequence: CASSLWGQGADEQYF. Filled out from reference TRBV11-2 and TRBJ2-7, the complete variable domain reads EAGVAQSPRYKIIEKRQSVAFWCNPISGHATLYWYQQILGQGPKLLIQFQNNGVVDDSQLPKDRFSAERLKGVDSTLKIQPAKLEDSAVYLCASSLWGQGADEQYFGPGTRLTVT.

The rearrangement joins TRBV20-1 to TRBJ1-1, with unresolved D. Germline V gene data show CDR1 as DFQATT and CDR2 as SNEGSKA (reference sequence). This CDR3 is 10 amino acids long. V was clipped by 2 bases and J by 11 bases, with 9 bases between them. CDR3 nucleotide sequence: TGCAGTGCTAGAAGCAAATGGGCTTTCTTT. Translated, it gives CSARSKWAFF.

The rearrangement links TRBV9 to TRBJ2-1; D is undetermined. This CDR3 spans 13 amino acids. Trimming removed 4 bases at V and 10 bases at J, with 15 bases between. Germline CDR1 is SGDLS and CDR2 is YYNGEE. The CDR3 DNA reads TGTGCCAGCAGCTTATCCCCAACGACAGAGCAGTTCTTC. Protein product: CASSLSPTTEQFF.

The chain links TRBV7-2 to TRBJ1-1; D not certain. Deletions cut 4 bases from V and 1 base from J, with 10 bases between. Looked up from germline, CDR1 is SGHTA and CDR2 is FQGNSA. This CDR3 is built from 14 residues. The CDR3 coding sequence is TGTGCCAGCAGCTCGACAAGACCGAACACTGAAGCTTTCTTT. This codes for CASSSTRPNTEAFF.

The rearrangement joins TRBV7-2 to TRBJ2-4; D is perhaps TRBD2 (6 bases). V was cut by 5 bases and J by 4 bases, with 12 bases left in between. Germline loops: CDR1 SGHTA, CDR2 FQGNSA. CDR3 length: 14 amino acids. DNA of the CDR3: TGTGCCAGCAGCCGGGACTCCCAGAAAAACATTCAGTACTTC. Its protein product is CASSRDSQKNIQYF. Combining the CDR3 with reference TRBV7-2 and TRBJ2-4 gives the whole variable domain GAGVSQSPSNKVTEKGKDVELRCDPISGHTALYWYRQSLGQGLEFLIYFQGNSAPDKSGLPSDRFSAERTGGSVSTLTIQRTQQEDSAVYLCASSRDSQKNIQYFGAGTRLSVL.

V is TRBV5-4 and J is TRBJ2-7; D is possibly TRBD1 (6 bases). V lost 4 bases and J lost 5, with 16 bases in between. This CDR3 comprises 14 residues. CDR1 SGHNT and CDR2 YYREEE come from the germline V gene (reference sequence). This CDR3 is CASSPPGQRDEQYF. CDR3 bases: TGTGCCAGCAGCCCTCCCGGACAGAGGGACGAGCAGTACTTC.

The rearrangement joins TRBV4-1 to TRBJ2-7; D ambiguous. This CDR3 has 14 residues. Deletions cut 4 bases from V and 2 bases from J, with 12 bases between. Per the germline V gene, CDR1 is MGHRA and CDR2 is YSYEKL. CDR3 residues: CASSLARPPYEQYF. CDR3 nucleotide sequence: TGCGCCAGCAGCCTAGCCCGACCACCCTACGAGCAGTACTTC.

The chain links TRBV12-3 or TRBV12-4 to TRBJ1-2, with a weak D call TRBD1 (6 bases). V was cut by 6 bases and J by 5 bases, with 19 bases left in between. The CDR3 spans 15 residues. In DNA form, the CDR3 reads TGTGCCAGCAGGCCCGGACAGAGCCCGGGGTATGGCTACACCTTC. This translates into CASRPGQSPGYGYTF.

This clonotype was detected once. This chain joins TRBV3-1 and TRBJ2-6; no reliable D call. CDR3 size: 17 residues. CDR1 LGHDT and CDR2 YNNKEL come from the germline V gene (reference sequence). The V and J ends lost 1 base and 2 bases respectively, with 12 bases between them. CDR3 residues: CASSQVGRPTGANVLTF. In DNA, the CDR3 is TGTGCCAGCAGCCAAGTCGGACGGCCAACTGGGGCCAACGTCCTGACTTTC.

The CDR3 region has the DNA TGTGCCTGGAGTGTAAGGGCACTAGTTTACGAGCAGTACTTC. It is translated as CAWSVRALVYEQYF. The V gene is TRBV30, the J gene TRBJ2-7, with D tentatively TRBD2 (5 bases). This CDR3 has 14 residues. V gave up 0 bases and J gave up 4 bases, with 13 bases separating them. The germline CDR1 and CDR2 sequences are GTSNPN and SVGIG (reference sequence).

The rearrangement links TRBV15 to TRBJ2-5, with 10 bases aligning to TRBD2. With V trimmed by 4 bases and J by 5 bases, 7 bases remained unmatched. Germline V gene sequence: CDR1 LNHNV, CDR2 YYDKDF (reference sequence). The CDR3 covers 15 residues. The CDR3 nucleotides are TGTGCCACCAGCACCATAGCGGGGGGAGAGGAGACCCAGTACTTC. This codes for CATSTIAGGEETQYF.